This T cell receptor beta chain was recorded in a study of blood T cell repertoires in COVID-19. Study background: Donors in the United States, Italy and Spain gave samples during acute or convalescent COVID-19. The cDNA or gDNA used as material had been derived from T cells, B-cell-depleted T cells, or PBMCs.

Original data processing: Reference gene primers were amplified, and this amplification served to estimate nucleated cell counts. Only in-frame clones appear in the TCRdb table, and some are missing; sequencing was by immunoSEQ multiplex PCR. From that table come the V and J calls and clone size; the DNA was used to work out D and trimming. The sample lists around 75,000 clones, around 79% seen once, with 5.4% in the top ten. The germline V gene encodes CDR1 SGHVS and CDR2 FQNEAQ. Trimming at V came to 3 bases and at J to 1 base, leaving 14 bases not matched to a gene. This CDR3 has 21 residues. V usage is TRBV7-8 and J usage is TRBJ2-1, with 14 positions matching TRBD2. The TCR sequence derives from an elderly woman with active or convalescent COVID-19. Sequenced material: peripheral blood. As DNA, the CDR3 is TGTGCCAGCAGCTTCCAGACTAGCGGGAGGGCTTATGGCGGATCCTACAATGAGCAGTTCTTC. This gives the protein CASSFQTSGRAYGGSYNEQFF.